These 22 T cell receptor beta chains originate from one sample sequenced in a study of blood T cell repertoires in COVID-19. Libraries were prepared by immunoSEQ multiplex PCR; TCRdb keeps only in-frame clonotypes and omits some of them. This sample yields roughly 300,000 clones, of which 75% to 85% are seen a single time; approximately 7.9% belongs to the top ten. The sample consisted of peripheral blood. These receptors were taken from a human donor in a cohort sampled during active COVID-19.

V usage is TRBV27 and J usage is TRBJ2-1; D is perhaps TRBD2 (6 bases). V was pared by 3 bases and J by 0 bases, with 15 bases between. The CDR3 extends over 17 amino acids. Germline CDR1 is MNHEY and CDR2 is SMNVEV (reference sequence). CDR3 nucleotides: TGTGCCAGCAGTTTGGGTGGGGGGTCGGGCTCCTACAATGAGCAGTTCTTC. Translated: CASSLGGGSGSYNEQFF.

The chain's CDR3 is CAISGDRSLPEAFF. CDR3 sequence (DNA): TGTGCCATCAGTGGGGACAGGTCTTTACCTGAAGCTTTCTTT. The chain joins TRBV10-3 to TRBJ1-1; 8 bases map to TRBD1. This CDR3 comprises 14 residues. CDR1 is ENHRY and CDR2 is SYGVKD in the germline V gene. The trim removed 4 bases at V and 6 bases at J, leaving 7 bases unmatched.

V usage is TRBV28 and J usage is TRBJ1-1; 7 bases map to TRBD1. Trimming removed 1 base from V and 1 base from J; junction bases left unmatched: 0. The germline V gene encodes CDR1 MDHEN and CDR2 SYDVKM. The CDR3 covers 14 residues. Here the CDR3 reads CASSLSGGNTEAFF. Here the CDR3 DNA reads TGTGCCAGCAGTTTATCAGGGGGGAACACTGAAGCTTTCTTT.

V usage is TRBV24-1 and J usage is TRBJ1-2; 7 nucleotides match TRBD1. CDR1 KGHDR and CDR2 SFDVKD come from the germline V gene. With V trimmed by 7 bases and J by 8 bases, 9 bases remained unmatched. The CDR3 spans 13 residues. CDR3 in amino acids: CATSGGQPKGYTF. The CDR3, as DNA: TGTGCCACCAGCGGGGGACAGCCTAAAGGCTACACCTTC.

The chain employs TRBV4-1 and TRBJ2-5, with D possibly TRBD2 on 6 matching bases. V dropped 3 bases and J dropped 2 bases, with 16 bases sitting between them. The length of the CDR3 is 16 residues. Germline-derived CDR1 and CDR2 are MGHRA and YSYEKL. Here the CDR3 reads CASSQAGGKKQETQYF. The DNA of the CDR3 is TGCGCCAGCAGCCAGGCTGGGGGGAAAAAGCAAGAGACCCAGTACTTC.

The chain employs TRBV9 and TRBJ2-7, with 9 bases that match TRBD1. Losses at the gene ends were 0 bases for V and 5 bases for J; bases not matched to a gene: 0. There are 13 residues in the CDR3. Germline V gene lookup returns CDR1 SGDLS and CDR2 YYNGEE. The CDR3 DNA reads as TGTGCCAGCAGCGTAGGGGACAGGGACGAGCAGTACTTC. Translating gives CASSVGDRDEQYF. The full variable domain, in which reference TRBV9 and TRBJ2-7 provide the parts outside the CDR3, is DSGVTQTPKHLITATGQRVTLRCSPRSGDLSVYWYQQSLDQGLQFLIQYYNGEERAKGNILERFSAQQFPDLHSELNLSSLELGDSALYFCASSVGDRDEQYFGPGTRLTVT.

The V call is TRBV9, the J call TRBJ1-1, with a weak D call TRBD1 (5 bases). V was trimmed by 4 bases and J by 5 bases, leaving 12 bases between them. The CDR3 totals 13 residues. CDR1 is SGDLS and CDR2 is YYNGEE in the germline V gene. CDR3 bases: TGTGCCAGCAGCCAGACGGGGGGTACTGAAGCTTTCTTT. This codes for CASSQTGGTEAFF.

The genes are TRBV3-1 (or the pseudogene TRBV3-2) and TRBJ1-2; 9 nucleotides line up with TRBD1. Germline CDR1 LGHDT, CDR2 YNNKEL (reference sequence). The CDR3 sequence is 15 residues long. J was trimmed by 6 bases and V by 4 bases; bases with no gene match: 9. The CDR3 here is CASSRGQGLVDGYTF. CDR3 nucleotides: TGTGCCAGCAGCCGGGGACAGGGTTTGGTTGATGGCTACACCTTC.

This clone was detected only a few times. This chain uses TRBV5-1 with TRBJ1-2; D is possibly TRBD1 (5 bases). Trimming took 0 bases from V and 0 from J, leaving 9 bases between them. CDR3 length: 15 amino acids. Germline lookup yields CDR1 SGHRS and CDR2 YFSETQ. CDR3 nucleotides: TGCGCCAGCAGCTTGGTCGCAGGGACTAACTATGGCTACACCTTC. This sequence encodes CASSLVAGTNYGYTF.

The chain couples TRBV6-5 to TRBJ2-4; D is perhaps TRBD1 (6 bases). The germline gives CDR1 MNHEY, CDR2 SVGAGI. V was trimmed by 5 bases and J by 12 bases, leaving 20 bases between them. This CDR3 spans 14 amino acids. In DNA, the CDR3 is TGTGCCAGCAGTAGCAATCCGGGACAATCTTCTCAGTACTTC. It codes for CASSSNPGQSSQYF.

There are many counts of this clone. The chain employs TRBV7-8 and TRBJ1-1, with D possibly TRBD1 on 5 matching bases. This CDR3 comprises 15 residues. V lost 2 bases and J 10 bases, leaving 20 bases between the germline ends. Germline V gene lookup returns CDR1 SGHVS and CDR2 FQNEAQ. The CDR3 DNA sequence: TGTGCCAGCAGCTTAAAGACAGCGGGCACCTTGGCAGCTTTCTTT. Its protein is CASSLKTAGTLAAFF. The whole variable domain, remainder taken from reference TRBV7-8 and TRBJ1-1, is GAGVSQSPRYKVAKRGQDVALRCDPISGHVSLFWYQQALGQGPEFLTYFQNEAQLDKSGLPSDRFFAERPEGSVSTLKIQRTQQEDSAVYLCASSLKTAGTLAAFFGQGTRLTVV.

The chain joins TRBV18 to TRBJ2-5, with D hard to call. Between the trimmed V and J ends, which lost 5 bases and 5 bases, there was a span of 12 bases. The germline gives CDR1 KGHSH, CDR2 LQKENI. The CDR3 contains 13 residues. In nucleotides, the CDR3 is TGTGCCAGCTCATTCGCTAAGGAGGAGACCCAGTACTTC. It is translated as CASSFAKEETQYF.

This chain connects TRBV19 to TRBJ2-5, with D perhaps matching TRBD1 (6 bases). The length of the CDR3 is 14 residues. In germline, CDR1 is LNHDA, CDR2 SQIVND (reference sequence). V was shortened by 4 bases and J by 1 base, with 10 bases between the two germline ends. The CDR3: CASSTRQAQETQYF. The CDR3 nucleotides read TGTGCCAGTAGTACCAGACAGGCCCAAGAGACCCAGTACTTC.

The rearrangement links TRBV7-9 to TRBJ1-3; 7 nucleotides match TRBD1. V lost 5 bases to trimming and J lost 0 bases; unmatched junction nucleotides: 4. The germline V gene encodes CDR1 SEHNR and CDR2 FQNEAQ (reference sequence). The CDR3 spans 15 residues. The CDR3 DNA sequence: TGTGCCAGCAGCCCTCGGACAGGCTCTGGAAACACCATATATTTT. Its protein is CASSPRTGSGNTIYF.

The V and J genes are TRBV24-1 and TRBJ1-2, with D possibly TRBD1 on 6 matching bases. Germline CDR1 reads KGHDR; CDR2 reads SFDVKD. This CDR3 has 14 amino acids. V was pared by 3 bases and J by 7 bases, with 14 bases between. The CDR3 here is CATSDPKTGFGYTF. DNA of the CDR3: TGTGCCACCAGTGATCCAAAAACAGGGTTTGGCTACACCTTC.

This clone has a count of ten or more. The V gene is TRBV6-5, the J gene TRBJ1-2; TRBD1 might be the D (6 bases). The CDR3 spans 15 residues. CDR1 and CDR2 (germline): MNHEY, SVGAGI. V lost 7 bases and J lost 8, with 23 bases in between. CDR3 nucleotides: TGTGCCAGCAACCGGGACACTACTCAGATTGGGGGCTACACCTTC. Residues: CASNRDTTQIGGYTF.

The genes are TRBV5-8 and TRBJ1-2, with 7 bases that match TRBD1. CDR3 size: 14 residues. Germline V gene lookup returns CDR1 SGHTS and CDR2 YDEGEE. The ends lost 4 bases at V and 5 bases at J; junction bases unmatched: 8. The CDR3 region has the DNA TGTGCCAGCAGCCCACTTACAGGGGTGTATGGCTACACCTTC. Translation: CASSPLTGVYGYTF.

The rearrangement joins TRBV2 to TRBJ2-3, with D uncertain. Trimming removed 5 bases from V and 4 bases from J, with 7 bases in between. Germline CDR1 and CDR2: SNHLY and FYNNEI. The CDR3 consists of 12 residues. CDR3 loop: CASSRSADTQYF. CDR3 nucleotides: TGTGCCAGCAGTCGTAGTGCAGATACGCAGTATTTT.

The chain has TRBV6-5 and TRBJ2-7; D possibly corresponds to TRBD2 (5 bases). The V and J ends lost 5 bases and 3 bases respectively, with 17 bases between them. This CDR3 is built from 15 residues. Germline lookup yields CDR1 MNHEY and CDR2 SVGAGI. For the CDR3, the DNA is TGTGCCAGCAGTCGGTCCGGAACCGGGGTCTACGAGCAGTACTTC. Amino acid sequence: CASSRSGTGVYEQYF.

This chain uses TRBV9 with TRBJ2-7, with D possibly being TRBD1 (6 bases). Per the germline V gene, CDR1 is SGDLS and CDR2 is YYNGEE. Deletions cut 4 bases from V and 4 bases from J, with 12 bases between. This CDR3 is built from 13 residues. The CDR3 DNA sequence: TGTGCCAGCAGCCATAAAGGGGGTTACGAGCAGTACTTC. This codes for CASSHKGGYEQYF.

There are a few counts of this clone. The chain carries TRBV30 and TRBJ1-2; D possibly corresponds to TRBD1 (5 bases). Germline assignment: CDR1 GTSNPN and CDR2 SVGIG (reference sequence). This CDR3 comprises 12 residues. V was shortened by 2 bases and J by 4 bases, with 8 bases between the two germline ends. CDR3 nucleotide sequence: TGTGCCTGGAGTTCTGGGGCCTATGGCTACACCTTC. This codes for CAWSSGAYGYTF. Full variable domain (outside the CDR3, taken from reference TRBV30 and TRBJ1-2): SQTIHQWPATLVQPVGSPLSLECTVEGTSNPNLYWYRQAAGRGLQLLFYSVGIGQISSEVPQNLSASRPQDRQFILSSKKLLLSDSGFYLCAWSSGAYGYTFGSGTRLTVV.

This chain's CDR3 is CASSLAPGGSGNTIYF. As DNA, the CDR3 is TGTGCCAGCAGCTTGGCCCCAGGGGGCTCCGGAAACACCATATATTTT. The chain is built from TRBV5-5 and TRBJ1-3, with 8 bases aligning to TRBD1. The CDR3 runs to 16 residues. V trimming: 0 bases; J trimming: 4 bases; junction bases outside the gene matches: 6. Germline CDR1 and CDR2: SGHKS and YYEKEE (reference sequence).